Listed below are T cell receptor beta chains from one sample, sequenced in a study of T cell responses to AZD1222 COVID-19 vaccine. The data were produced by immunoSEQ multiplex PCR, yet TCRdb's version contains in-frame clones alone and is incomplete. The sample carries roughly 130,000 clones, roughly 94% recorded once. Source: peripheral blood, taken on day 0 of AZD1222 vaccination. All receptors derive from an adult in good health. Both conserved end residues are part of each CDR3. A D gene is named only where the DNA matches it firmly.

j_call v_call d_call cdr3_aa cdr3_nt
TRBJ2-4 TRBV29-1 . CSVAPGEVKNIQYF TGCAGCGTTGCCCCGGGCGAAGTCAAAAACATTCAGTACTTC
TRBJ1-1 TRBV6-5 . CASSSTGRGAFF TGTGCCAGCAGTTCCACGGGCAGGGGCGCTTTCTTT
TRBJ1-6 TRBV4-2 . CASSHPDIPSPLHF TGTGCCAGCAGCCACCCGGACATTCCTTCACCCCTCCACTTT
TRBJ2-7 TRBV7-8 . CASSLGILKEQYF TGTGCCAGCAGCTTAGGAATCTTGAAGGAGCAGTACTTC
TRBJ1-6 TRBV15 . CATSRVGLPLHF TGTGCCACCAGCAGAGTAGGATTGCCCCTCCACTTT
TRBJ1-1 TRBV30 . CAWSANAGTEAFF TGTGCCTGGAGTGCCAATGCGGGGACTGAAGCTTTCTTT
TRBJ1-5 TRBV6-5 TRBD1 CASRAQGDQPQHF TGTGCCAGCCGAGCGCAGGGGGATCAGCCCCAGCATTTT
TRBJ1-1 TRBV10-1 . CASSESAASGTEAFF TGCGCCAGCAGTGAGTCGGCGGCTTCGGGCACTGAAGCTTTCTTT
TRBJ2-5 TRBV5-6 TRBD1 CASSLGPTGGKETQYF TGTGCCAGCAGCTTGGGTCCGACAGGGGGGAAAGAGACCCAGTACTTC
TRBJ2-3 TRBV7-9 TRBD2 CASSTWTSGGADTQYF TGTGCCAGCAGCACCTGGACTAGCGGGGGGGCAGATACGCAGTATTTT